This T cell receptor (beta chain) emerged from a study of OX40 agonist ivuxolimab in advanced cancers. Whole-study context: The drug used for patients, ivuxolimab, was an agonistic anti-OX40 (CD134) antibody. The dose-escalation cohort had hepatocellular carcinoma, melanoma, renal cell or head and neck cancer. Study-level results: At doses 0.1 to 3.0 mg/kg, CD4+ and CD8+ clones expanded. Among expanded peripheral T cells, antigen specificity went undetermined.

A remark on this clone: What it binds is unknown.

Libraries were prepared by immunoSEQ multiplex PCR; TCRdb keeps only in-frame clonotypes and omits some of them. The table shows 75,000 to 95,000 clones, with more than 70% occurring only once. The CDR3 contains 15 residues. Unmatched junction bases numbered 3, after V lost 4 bases and J lost 1 base. Germline V gene data show CDR1 as MNHNY and CDR2 as SVGAGI (reference sequence). The clonotype was recovered from an adult with an advanced solid tumor such as melanoma, head and neck, liver or kidney cancer. The V and J genes are TRBV6-6 and TRBJ1-1; 10 nucleotides line up with TRBD1. The specimen comprised CD4+ or CD8+ T cells sorted from blood, sampled in a trial of the OX40 agonist ivuxolimab. The CDR3 protein is CASSSGQGGNTEAFF. DNA for the CDR3: TGTGCCAGCAGTTCTGGACAGGGGGGGAACACTGAAGCTTTCTTT.